The 5 T cell receptor beta chains presented below share a single source sample, sequenced in a study of OX40 agonist ivuxolimab in advanced cancers. Repertoires were generated with immunoSEQ multiplex PCR, while TCRdb's copy carries only in-frame clones and drops some. The profile covers 30,000 to 40,000 clones, with 88% appearing a single time and under 15% taken by the ten largest. The material sequenced was CD4+ or CD8+ T cells sorted from blood, taken in a trial of the OX40 agonist ivuxolimab. The source is an adult with an advanced solid tumor such as melanoma, head and neck, liver or kidney cancer.

This sequence joins TRBV25-1 and TRBJ2-1; no firm D call. Germline V CDR1 and CDR2: MGHDK, SYGVNS. The CDR3 totals 13 residues. The V and J ends lost 8 bases and 1 base respectively, with 9 bases between them. CDR3 sequence reads: CASGLSSYNEQFF. DNA for the CDR3: TGTGCCAGCGGCCTTAGTTCCTACAATGAGCAGTTCTTC.

V gene TRBV7-2 combines with J gene TRBJ2-2, with 11 positions matching TRBD1. CDR1 is SGHTA and CDR2 is FQGNSA in the germline V gene. This CDR3 region has 17 residues. Trimming at V came to 5 bases and at J to 3 bases, leaving 8 bases not matched to a gene. CDR3 region: CASSPSRDRGDTGELFF. The CDR3, as DNA: TGTGCCAGCAGCCCGAGCCGGGACAGGGGGGACACCGGGGAGCTGTTTTTT.

The chain uses TRBV28 and TRBJ2-1, with TRBD2 as a possible D gene (6 bases). Germline lookup yields CDR1 MDHEN and CDR2 SYDVKM. The CDR3 spans 19 residues. Trimming removed 5 bases at V and 0 bases at J, with 23 bases between. This chain's CDR3 is CASSPSPAGWASSYNEQFF. The CDR3 DNA is TGTGCCAGCAGTCCATCTCCGGCGGGGTGGGCTAGCTCCTACAATGAGCAGTTCTTC. The variable domain in full, completed from reference TRBV28 and TRBJ2-1, reads DVKVTQSSRYLVKRTGEKVFLECVQDMDHENMFWYRQDPGLGLRLIYFSYDVKMKEKGDIPEGYSVSREKKERFSLILESASTNQTSMYLCASSPSPAGWASSYNEQFFGPGTRLTVL.

This clone was observed a single time. The chain combines TRBV28 with TRBJ1-5; D gene unclear. This CDR3 has 14 residues. Germline CDR1 and CDR2: MDHEN and SYDVKM. The V and J ends lost 3 bases and 4 bases respectively, with 10 bases between them. The CDR3 loop reads CASSLELSNQPQHF. The CDR3, as DNA: TGTGCCAGCAGTTTGGAGCTGTCTAATCAGCCCCAGCATTTT.

J is TRBJ1-5 and V is TRBV27, with 12 bases identical to TRBD1. This CDR3 spans 16 amino acids. Per germline, CDR1 MNHEY and CDR2 SMNVEV (reference sequence). V was clipped by 5 bases and J by 5 bases; unmatched bases: 7. The CDR3 here is CASSPRDRGPDQPQHF. Here the CDR3 DNA reads TGTGCCAGCAGTCCCCGGGACAGGGGGCCCGATCAGCCCCAGCATTTT.